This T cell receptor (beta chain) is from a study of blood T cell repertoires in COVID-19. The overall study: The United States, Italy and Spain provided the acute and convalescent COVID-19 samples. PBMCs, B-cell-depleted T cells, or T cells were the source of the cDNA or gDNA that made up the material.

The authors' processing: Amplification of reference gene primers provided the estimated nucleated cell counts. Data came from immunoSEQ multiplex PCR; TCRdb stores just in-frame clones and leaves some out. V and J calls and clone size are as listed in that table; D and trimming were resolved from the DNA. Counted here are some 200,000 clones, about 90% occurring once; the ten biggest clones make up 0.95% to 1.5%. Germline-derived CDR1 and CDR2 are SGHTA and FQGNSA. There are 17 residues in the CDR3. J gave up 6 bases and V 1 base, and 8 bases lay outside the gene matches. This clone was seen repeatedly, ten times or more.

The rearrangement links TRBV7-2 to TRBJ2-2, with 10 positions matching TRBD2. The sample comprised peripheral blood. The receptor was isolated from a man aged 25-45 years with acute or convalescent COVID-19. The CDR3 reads CASSLGQRGGSAGELFF. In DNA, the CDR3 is TGTGCCAGCAGCTTAGGCCAGCGGGGGGGCTCGGCCGGGGAGCTGTTTTTT.